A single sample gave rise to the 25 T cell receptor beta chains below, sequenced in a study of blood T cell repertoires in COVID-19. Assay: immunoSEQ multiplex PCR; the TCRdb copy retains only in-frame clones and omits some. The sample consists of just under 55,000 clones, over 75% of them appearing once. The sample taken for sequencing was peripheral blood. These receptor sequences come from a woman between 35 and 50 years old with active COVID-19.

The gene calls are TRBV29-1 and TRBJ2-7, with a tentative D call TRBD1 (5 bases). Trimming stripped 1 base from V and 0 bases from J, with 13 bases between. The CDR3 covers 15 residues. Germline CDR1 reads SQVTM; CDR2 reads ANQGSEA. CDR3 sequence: CSVEAQNRYSYEQYF. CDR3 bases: TGCAGCGTTGAAGCCCAAAACAGGTACTCCTACGAGCAGTACTTC.

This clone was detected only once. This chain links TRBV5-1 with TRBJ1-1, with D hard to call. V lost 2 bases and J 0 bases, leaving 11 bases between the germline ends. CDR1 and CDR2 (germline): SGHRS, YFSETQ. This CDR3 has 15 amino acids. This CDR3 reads CASSLQISLNTEAFF. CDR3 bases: TGCGCCAGCAGCTTACAGATATCACTGAACACTGAAGCTTTCTTT.

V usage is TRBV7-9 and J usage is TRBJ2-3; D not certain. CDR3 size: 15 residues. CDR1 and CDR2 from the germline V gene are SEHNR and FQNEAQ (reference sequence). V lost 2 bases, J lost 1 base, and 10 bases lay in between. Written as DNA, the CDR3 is TGTGCCAGCAGCTTATACGCTCCAGGCACAGATACGCAGTATTTT. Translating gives CASSLYAPGTDTQYF. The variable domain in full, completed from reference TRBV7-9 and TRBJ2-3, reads DTGVSQNPRHKITKRGQNVTFRCDPISEHNRLYWYRQTLGQGPEFLTYFQNEAQLEKSRLLSDRFSAERPKGSFSTLEIQRTEQGDSAMYLCASSLYAPGTDTQYFGPGTRLTVL.

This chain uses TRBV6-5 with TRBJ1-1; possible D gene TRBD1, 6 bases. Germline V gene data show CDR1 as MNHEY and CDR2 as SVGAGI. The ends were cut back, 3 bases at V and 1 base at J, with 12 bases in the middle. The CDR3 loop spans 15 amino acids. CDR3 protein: CASSYSRGRNTEAFF. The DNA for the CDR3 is TGTGCCAGCAGTTATAGCAGGGGTAGGAACACTGAAGCTTTCTTT.

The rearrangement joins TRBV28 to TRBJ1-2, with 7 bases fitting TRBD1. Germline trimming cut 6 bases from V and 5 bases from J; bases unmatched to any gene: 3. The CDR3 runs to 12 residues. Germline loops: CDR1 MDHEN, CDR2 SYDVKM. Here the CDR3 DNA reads TGTGCCAGCAGCTGGGACAGATATGGCTACACCTTC. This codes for CASSWDRYGYTF.

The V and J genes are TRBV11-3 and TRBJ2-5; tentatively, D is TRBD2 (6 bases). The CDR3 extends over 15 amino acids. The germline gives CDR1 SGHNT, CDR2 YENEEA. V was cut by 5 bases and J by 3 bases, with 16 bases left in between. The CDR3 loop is CASSRLRGPKETQYF. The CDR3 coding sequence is TGTGCCAGCAGCCGGTTGCGGGGCCCAAAAGAGACCCAGTACTTC.

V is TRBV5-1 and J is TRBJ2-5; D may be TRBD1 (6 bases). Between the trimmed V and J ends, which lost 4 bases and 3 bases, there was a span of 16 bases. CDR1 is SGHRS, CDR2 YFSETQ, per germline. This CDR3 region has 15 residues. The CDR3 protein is CASSGVPAGEETQYF. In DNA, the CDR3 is TGCGCCAGCAGCGGAGTGCCCGCAGGGGAAGAGACCCAGTACTTC. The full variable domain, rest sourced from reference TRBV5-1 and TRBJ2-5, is KAGVTQTPRYLIKTRGQQVTLSCSPISGHRSVSWYQQTPGQGLQFLFEYFSETQRNKGNFPGRFSGRQFSNSRSEMNVSTLELGDSALYLCASSGVPAGEETQYFGPGTRLLVL.

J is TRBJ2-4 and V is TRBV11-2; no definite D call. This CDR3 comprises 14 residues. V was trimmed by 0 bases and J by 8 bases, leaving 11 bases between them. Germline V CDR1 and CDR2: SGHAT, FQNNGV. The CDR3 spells CASSLDSQMHIQYF. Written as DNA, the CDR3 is TGTGCCAGCAGCTTAGATAGCCAGATGCACATTCAGTACTTC.

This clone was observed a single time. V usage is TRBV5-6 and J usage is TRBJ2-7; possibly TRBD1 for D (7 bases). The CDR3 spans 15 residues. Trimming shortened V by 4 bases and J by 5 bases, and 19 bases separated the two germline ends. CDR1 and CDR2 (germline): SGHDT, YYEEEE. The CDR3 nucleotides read TGTGCCAGCAGCCACACGCAGGGGGGTGCCCACGAGCAGTACTTC. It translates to CASSHTQGGAHEQYF.

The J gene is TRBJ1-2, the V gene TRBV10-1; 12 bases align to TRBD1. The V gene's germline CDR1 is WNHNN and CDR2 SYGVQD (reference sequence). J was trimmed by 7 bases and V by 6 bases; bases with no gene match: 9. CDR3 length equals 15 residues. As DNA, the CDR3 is TGCGCCAGCAGGGCCGGGACAGGGGGCGGCGCTGGCTACACCTTC. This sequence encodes CASRAGTGGGAGYTF.

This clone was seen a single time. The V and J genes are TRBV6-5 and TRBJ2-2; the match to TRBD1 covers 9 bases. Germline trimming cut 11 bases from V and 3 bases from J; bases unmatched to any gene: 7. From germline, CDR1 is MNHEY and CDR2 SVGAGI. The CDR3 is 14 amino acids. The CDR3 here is CAGDREGDTGELFF. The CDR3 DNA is TGTGCCGGGGACAGGGAAGGGGACACCGGGGAGCTGTTTTTT.

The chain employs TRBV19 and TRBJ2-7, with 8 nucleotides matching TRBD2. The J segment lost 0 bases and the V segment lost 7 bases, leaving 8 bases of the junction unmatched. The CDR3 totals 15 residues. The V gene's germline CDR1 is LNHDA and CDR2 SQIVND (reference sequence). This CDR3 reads CASIGSGGGSYEQYF. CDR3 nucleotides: TGTGCCAGTATTGGATCGGGGGGGGGCTCCTACGAGCAGTACTTC.

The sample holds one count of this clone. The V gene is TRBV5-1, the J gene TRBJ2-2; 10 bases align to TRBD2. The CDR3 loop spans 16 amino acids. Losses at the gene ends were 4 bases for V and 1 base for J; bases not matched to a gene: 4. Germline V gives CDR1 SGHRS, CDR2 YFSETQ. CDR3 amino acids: CASSRTSGLNTGELFF. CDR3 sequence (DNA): TGCGCCAGCAGCCGGACTAGCGGCTTGAACACCGGGGAGCTGTTTTTT.

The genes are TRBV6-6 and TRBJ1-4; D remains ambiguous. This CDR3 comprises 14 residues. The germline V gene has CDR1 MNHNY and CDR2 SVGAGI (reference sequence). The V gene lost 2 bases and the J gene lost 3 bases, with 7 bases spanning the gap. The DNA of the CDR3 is TGTGCCAGCAGTTACGGAGTCCCTAATGAAAAACTGTTTTTT. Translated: CASSYGVPNEKLFF.

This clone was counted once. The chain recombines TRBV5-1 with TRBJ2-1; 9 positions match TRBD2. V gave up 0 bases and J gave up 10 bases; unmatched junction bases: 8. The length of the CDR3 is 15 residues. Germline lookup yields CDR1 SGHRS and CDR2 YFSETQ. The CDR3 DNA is TGCGCCAGCAGCTTGGAGACTAGCGGCCCCACGGAGCAGTTCTTC. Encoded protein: CASSLETSGPTEQFF.

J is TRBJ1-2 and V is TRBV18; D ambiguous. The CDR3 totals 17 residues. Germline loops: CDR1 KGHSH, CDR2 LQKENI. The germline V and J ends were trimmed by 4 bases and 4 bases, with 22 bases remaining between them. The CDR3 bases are TGTGCCAGCTCACTCGTCCCCCCTTCCGCGGCGCCCTATGGCTACACCTTC. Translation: CASSLVPPSAAPYGYTF.

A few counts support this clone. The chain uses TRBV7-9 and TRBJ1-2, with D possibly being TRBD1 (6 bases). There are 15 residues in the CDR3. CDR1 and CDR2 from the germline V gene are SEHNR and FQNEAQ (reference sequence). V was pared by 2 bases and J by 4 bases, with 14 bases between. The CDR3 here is CASSLSGESFYGYTF. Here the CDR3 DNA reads TGTGCCAGCAGCTTATCAGGGGAATCCTTCTATGGCTACACCTTC.

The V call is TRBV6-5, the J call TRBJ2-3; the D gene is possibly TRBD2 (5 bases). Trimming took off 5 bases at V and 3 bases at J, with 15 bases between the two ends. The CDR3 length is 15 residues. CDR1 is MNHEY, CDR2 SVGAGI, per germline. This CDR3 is CASSLVRTGTDTQYF. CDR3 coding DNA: TGTGCCAGCAGTCTTGTTAGGACTGGGACAGATACGCAGTATTTT.

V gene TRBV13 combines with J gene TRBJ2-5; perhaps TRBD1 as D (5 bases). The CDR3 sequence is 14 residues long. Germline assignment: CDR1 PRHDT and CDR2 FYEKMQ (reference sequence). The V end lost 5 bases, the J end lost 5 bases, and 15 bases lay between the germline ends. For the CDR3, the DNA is TGTGCCAGCAGCACCAGGGTCTTGAGGGAGACCCAGTACTTC. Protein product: CASSTRVLRETQYF.

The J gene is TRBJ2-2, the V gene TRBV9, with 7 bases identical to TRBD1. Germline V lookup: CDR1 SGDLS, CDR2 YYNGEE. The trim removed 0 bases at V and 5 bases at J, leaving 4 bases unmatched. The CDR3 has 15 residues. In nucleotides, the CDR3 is TGTGCCAGCAGCGTAGATCCAGGGGGAACCGGGGAGCTGTTTTTT. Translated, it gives CASSVDPGGTGELFF.

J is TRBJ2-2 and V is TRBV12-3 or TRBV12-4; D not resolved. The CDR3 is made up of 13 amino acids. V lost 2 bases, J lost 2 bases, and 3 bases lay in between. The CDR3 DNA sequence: TGTGCCAGCAGTTTAAGCAACACCGGGGAGCTGTTTTTT. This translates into CASSLSNTGELFF.

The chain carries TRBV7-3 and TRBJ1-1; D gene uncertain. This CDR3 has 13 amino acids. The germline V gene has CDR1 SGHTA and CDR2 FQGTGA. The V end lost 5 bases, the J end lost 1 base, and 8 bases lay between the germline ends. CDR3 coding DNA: TGTGCCAGCAGCCGAGGGAGGAACACTGAAGCTTTCTTT. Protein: CASSRGRNTEAFF.

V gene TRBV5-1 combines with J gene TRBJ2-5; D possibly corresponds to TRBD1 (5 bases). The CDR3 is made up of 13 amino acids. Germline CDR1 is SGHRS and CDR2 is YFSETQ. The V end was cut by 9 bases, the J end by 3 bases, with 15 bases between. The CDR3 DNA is TGCGCCACCAACTGGTCAGGGAAAGAGACCCAGTACTTC. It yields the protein CATNWSGKETQYF.

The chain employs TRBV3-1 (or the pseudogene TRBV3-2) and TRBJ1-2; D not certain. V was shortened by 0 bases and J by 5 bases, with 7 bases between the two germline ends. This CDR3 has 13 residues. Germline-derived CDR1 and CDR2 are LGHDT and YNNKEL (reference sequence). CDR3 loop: CASSQEGKYGYTF. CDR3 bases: TGTGCCAGCAGCCAAGAGGGCAAGTATGGCTACACCTTC.

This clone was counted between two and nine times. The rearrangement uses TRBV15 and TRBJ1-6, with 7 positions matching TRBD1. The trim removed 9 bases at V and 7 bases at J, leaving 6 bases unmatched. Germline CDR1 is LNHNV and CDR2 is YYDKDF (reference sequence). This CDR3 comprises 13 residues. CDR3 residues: CATTTGWNSPLHF. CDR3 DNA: TGTGCCACTACGACAGGGTGGAATTCACCCCTCCACTTT. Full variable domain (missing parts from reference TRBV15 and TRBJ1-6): DAMVIQNPRYQVTQFGKPVTLSCSQTLNHNVMYWYQQKSSQAPKLLFHYYDKDFNNEADTPDNFQSRRPNTSFCFLDIRSPGLGDTAMYLCATTTGWNSPLHFGNGTRLTVT.